The 18 T cell receptor beta chains given below trace back to one sample, sequenced in a study of Graves' ophthalmopathy and Graves' hyperthyroidism (dated by TCRdb to 2017 to 2018). Sequencer: Illumina HiSeq 2000. For repertoire sequencing, the TCR beta CDR3 regions were amplified from RNA transcripts. HTBI primers and the Qiagen OneStep RT-PCR kit were used in a first-round RT-PCR, which was followed by a second-round multiplex PCR, size selection and purification. The public reads were run again by TCRdb, first through fastp at Q25 and then through MiXCR, and only productive beta chains were kept. Duplicate CDR3 protein sequences are folded into a single record with the most common DNA and genes. The sample profile shows about 1.1 million distinct CDR3 sequences; about 40% of them were found once. The ten largest make up approximately 12% of the sample. The sequencing input was peripheral blood or thyroid tissue (not recorded which). These TCRs come from an adult man with Graves' hyperthyroidism.

This clonotype was counted many times. The chain joins TRBV24-1 to TRBJ2-7; D ambiguous. Trimming left V 3 bases short and J 6 bases short, with 8 bases between. The CDR3 consists of 12 residues. Germline V CDR1 and CDR2: KGHDR, SFDVKD. The CDR3 spells CATSDGVREQYF. The CDR3 nucleotides read TGTGCCACCAGTGATGGGGTTCGCGAGCAGTACTTC.

This clonotype was picked up one time. CDR3 in DNA: TGTACCTGGAGTGTAGGGGACAGCGCAGTCTATGGCTACACCTTC. It translates to CTWSVGDSAVYGYTF. The V gene is TRBV19, the J gene TRBJ1-2, with TRBD1 identical over 7 bases. CDR3 length: 15 residues. In germline, CDR1 is LNHDA, CDR2 SQIVND (reference sequence). The entire variable domain, with the rest obtained from reference TRBV19 and TRBJ1-2, is as follows: DGGITQSPKYLFRKEGQNVTLSCEQNLNHDAMYWYRQDPGQGLRLIYYSQIVNDFQKGDIAEGYSVSREKKESFPLTVTSAQKNPTAFYLCTWSVGDSAVYGYTFGSGTRLTVV.

The sample holds one count of this clonotype. A much bigger clone sits one base away, suggesting this may be a read error. This chain links TRBV5-1 with TRBJ1-3; tentatively, D is TRBD1 (6 bases). Germline loops: CDR1 SGHRS, CDR2 YFSETQ. This CDR3 contains 14 residues. The CDR3 here is CDSRGAGFGNTIYF. For the CDR3, the DNA is TGCGACAGCAGGGGCGCGGGTTTCGGAAACACCATATATTTT.

This rearrangement joins TRBV29-1 to TRBJ2-5; 11 nucleotides line up with TRBD2. The germline CDR1 and CDR2 sequences are SQVTM and ANQGSEA. This CDR3 has 14 residues. V lost 4 bases and J lost 5; bases outside the gene matches: 6. The CDR3 region is CSVGKLAGVETQYF. CDR3 DNA sequence: TGCAGCGTTGGAAAACTAGCGGGGGTGGAGACCCAGTACTTC.

This clonotype was recorded a few times. The V gene is TRBV6-1, the J gene TRBJ1-5; tentatively, D is TRBD1 (5 bases). The CDR3 is 15 residues long. The V end was cut by 6 bases, the J end by 6 bases, with 18 bases between. Germline V lookup: CDR1 MNHNS, CDR2 SASEGT. The CDR3 bases are TGTGCCAGCAGAAACTTTCAAGGGGACGGTCAGCCCCAGCATTTT. This translates into CASRNFQGDGQPQHF.

This clonotype was recorded at least ten times. This chain connects TRBV4-3 to TRBJ1-1, with unresolved D. The CDR3 has 14 amino acids. The germline V and J ends were trimmed by 0 bases and 2 bases, with 7 bases remaining between them. Germline loops: CDR1 LGHNA, CDR2 YSLEER. This chain's CDR3 is CASSQDRINTEAFF. CDR3 sequence (DNA): TGCGCCAGCAGCCAAGACAGAATAAACACTGAAGCTTTCTTT.

This clonotype was observed many times. This chain uses TRBV5-1 with TRBJ1-1; 8 nucleotides line up with TRBD1. This CDR3 comprises 15 residues. Losses at the gene ends were 4 bases for V and 5 bases for J; bases not matched to a gene: 10. Looked up from germline, CDR1 is SGHRS and CDR2 is YFSETQ. The CDR3 sequence is CASSPEDREGTEAFF. Here the CDR3 DNA reads TGCGCCAGCAGCCCGGAGGACAGGGAGGGGACTGAAGCTTTCTTT.

The genes are TRBV9 and TRBJ2-3; TRBD2 is a possible D gene (6 bases). V was trimmed by 0 bases and J by 3 bases, leaving 11 bases between them. Germline values: CDR1 SGDLS, CDR2 YYNGEE. This CDR3 is 15 amino acids long. The CDR3 bases are TGTGCCAGCAGCGTAGGGGGGGAGAAGACAGATACGCAGTATTTT. Protein: CASSVGGEKTDTQYF.

This chain joins TRBV2 and TRBJ2-2; TRBD2 aligns across 13 bases. V dropped 6 bases and J dropped 1; count of bases not matched to a gene: 8. CDR1 and CDR2 from the germline V gene are SNHLY and FYNNEI. There are 18 residues in the CDR3. CDR3 DNA: TGTGCCAGCAGCCAAGGGACTAGCGGGGCAGAGAACACCGGGGAGCTGTTTTTT. Translating it yields CASSQGTSGAENTGELFF.

The CDR3 region is CASRTGQAFTGELFF. CDR3 DNA: TGTGCCAGCAGAACGGGACAGGCCTTCACCGGGGAGCTGTTTTTT. The chain links TRBV7-2 to TRBJ2-2; 8 bases align to TRBD1. The V and J ends lost 6 bases and 4 bases, in that order; junction bases with no gene match: 7. Per the germline V gene, CDR1 is SGHTA and CDR2 is FQGNSA. The CDR3 totals 15 residues.

The CDR3 reads CATSRELQGTGELFF. The CDR3 coding sequence is TGTGCCACCAGCAGAGAGCTACAGGGGACCGGGGAGCTGTTTTTT. This chain uses TRBV15 with TRBJ2-2, with TRBD1 identical over 7 bases. Per the germline V gene, CDR1 is LNHNV and CDR2 is YYDKDF (reference sequence). Trimming took 0 bases from V and 5 from J; bases not matched to a gene: 3. The CDR3 has 15 amino acids.

The chain recombines TRBV25-1 with TRBJ2-5; D remains unclear. The V and J ends lost 6 bases and 5 bases respectively, with 13 bases between them. Germline V gives CDR1 MGHDK, CDR2 SYGVNS. The CDR3 runs 13 residues. DNA for the CDR3: TGTGCCAGCAGCGTTGAAAAGAGGGAGACCCAGTACTTC. Translating gives CASSVEKRETQYF.

The CDR3 loop is CASSLGRGRNQPQHF. The CDR3 DNA sequence: TGTGCCAGCAGCTTAGGGAGAGGCCGAAATCAGCCCCAGCATTTT. The rearrangement links TRBV7-9 to TRBJ1-5; D is unclear. The germline V gene has CDR1 SEHNR and CDR2 FQNEAQ (reference sequence). Trimming removed 1 base at V and 4 bases at J, with 11 bases between. The CDR3 totals 15 residues.

The gene calls are TRBV10-3 and TRBJ1-5, with 10 bases matching TRBD1. The CDR3 runs to 16 residues. V trimming: 4 bases; J trimming: 6 bases; junction bases outside the gene matches: 9. CDR1 and CDR2 (germline): ENHRY, SYGVKD. The CDR3 loop is CAISARDRGYLQPQHF. The DNA for the CDR3 is TGTGCCATCAGTGCTAGGGACAGGGGATACCTTCAGCCCCAGCATTTT.

The chain has TRBV7-2 and TRBJ1-2; TRBD1 is a possible D gene (6 bases). V was cut by 6 bases and J by 2 bases, with 13 bases left in between. The CDR3 is 14 amino acids. Germline V CDR1 and CDR2: SGHTA, FQGNSA. CDR3 nucleotide sequence: TGTGCCAGCAGTCCCTTCGACAGGAACTATGGCTACACCTTC. It encodes CASSPFDRNYGYTF.

The gene calls are TRBV20-1 and TRBJ1-4, with D perhaps matching TRBD1 (5 bases). Trimming removed 5 bases from V and 3 bases from J, with 13 bases in between. Germline lookup yields CDR1 DFQATT and CDR2 SNEGSKA (reference sequence). The CDR3 is 14 residues long. The CDR3, as DNA: TGCAGTGCTTCAACGACAGCCTCTAATGAAAAACTGTTTTTT. Translating it yields CSASTTASNEKLFF.

Comments on this clonotype: Compared with germline, one end of the junction differs, possibly owing to a read error. The V call is TRBV25-1, the J call TRBJ2-7; unclear D gene. The V gene's germline CDR1 is MGHDK and CDR2 SYGVNS. CDR3 size: 15 residues. CDR3: CACSALKRSPYEQYF. The CDR3 coding sequence is TGTGCCTGCAGTGCTCTCAAGCGAAGCCCCTACGAGCAGTACTTC.

The V gene is TRBV9, the J gene TRBJ2-2; D gene ambiguous. Trimming cost V 0 bases and J 6 bases, with 9 bases left between them. CDR1 is SGDLS and CDR2 is YYNGEE in the germline V gene. CDR3 length: 14 amino acids. CDR3 coding DNA: TGTGCCAGCAGCGTAGGACTGGAAGCCGGGGAGCTGTTTTTT. Its protein product is CASSVGLEAGELFF.